This TCR beta chain came from a study of glioma-infiltrating T cells. Study-wide results and caveats: Only very few CDR3 sequences appeared in both tissue and blood. Above-expected tissue-blood divergence occurred in all gliomas, most in low-grade ones.

Amplification of TCR alpha and beta CDR3 regions from RNA used iRepertoire nested multiplex PCR. One-step reverse transcription and amplification started from roughly 100-400 ng of tissue mRNA or PBMC total RNA. TCRdb itself ran the multiplex PCR reads through MiXCR, one entry per CDR3 protein. The data contain about 20,000 distinct CDR3 sequences, around 23% of them singletons. The CDR3 covers 12 residues. CDR1 and CDR2 from the germline V gene are LGHDT and YNNKEL (reference sequence). The V gene lost 1 base and the J gene lost 10 bases, with 5 bases spanning the gap. This clonotype was detected many times. Its matching antigen is unknown.

The specimen sequenced was glioma tissue, nonneoplastic brain tissue, or PBMCs (not recorded which). The chain uses TRBV3-1 and TRBJ1-6; D is undetermined. The receptor was isolated from a human donor with low-grade glioma or glioblastoma, undergoing nonglioma brain surgery, or in good health (not recorded which). This CDR3 reads CASSQVLSPLHF. CDR3 sequence (DNA): TGTGCCAGCAGCCAAGTTTTGTCACCCCTCCACTTT.